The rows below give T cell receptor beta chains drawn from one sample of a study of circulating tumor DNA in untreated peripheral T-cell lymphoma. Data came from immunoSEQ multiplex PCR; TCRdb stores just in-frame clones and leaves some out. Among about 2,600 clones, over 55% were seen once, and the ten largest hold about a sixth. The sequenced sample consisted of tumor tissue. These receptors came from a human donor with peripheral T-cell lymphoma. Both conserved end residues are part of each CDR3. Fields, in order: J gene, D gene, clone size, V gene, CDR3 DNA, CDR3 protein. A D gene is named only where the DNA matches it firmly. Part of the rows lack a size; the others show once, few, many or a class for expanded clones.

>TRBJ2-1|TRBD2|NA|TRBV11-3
TGTGCCAGCAGCATTAGCGGGGGGGCCGATGAGCAGTTCTTC
CASSISGGADEQFF
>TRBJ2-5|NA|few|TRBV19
TGTGCCAGTAGTTCCCAGGGAACGGAGACCCAGTACTTC
CASSSQGTETQYF
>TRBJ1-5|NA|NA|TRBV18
TGTGCCAGCTCACCACAAACGGTCAATCAGCCCCAGCATTTT
CASSPQTVNQPQHF
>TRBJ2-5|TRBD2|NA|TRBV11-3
TGTGCCAGCAGCCCCGGCGGGGGTTTGGGAGAGACCCAGTACTTC
CASSPGGGLGETQYF
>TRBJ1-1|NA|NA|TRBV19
TGTGCCAGTAGTATCGACGGGAGGGACACTGAAGCTTTCTTT
CASSIDGRDTEAFF
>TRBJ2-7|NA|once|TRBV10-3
TGTGCCATCAGTGAGGGCCTTTACGAGCAGTACTTC
CAISEGLYEQYF
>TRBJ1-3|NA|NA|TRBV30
TGTGCCTGGAATAGAGGAAACACCATATATTTT
CAWNRGNTIYF
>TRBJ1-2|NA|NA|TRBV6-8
TGTGCCAGCAGTGGGGGCTACTATGGCTACACCTTC
CASSGGYYGYTF
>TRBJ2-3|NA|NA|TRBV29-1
TGCAGCTTCTTGACAGCTAGCACAGATACGCAGTATTTT
CSFLTASTDTQYF
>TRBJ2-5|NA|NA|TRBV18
TGTGCCAGCTCAACGCCTCCAGAGACCCAGTACTTC
CASSTPPETQYF
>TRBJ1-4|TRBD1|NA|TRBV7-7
TGTGCCAGCAGCTTTAAGCCAGGGGGCCTCACTAATGAAAAACTGTTTTTT
CASSFKPGGLTNEKLFF
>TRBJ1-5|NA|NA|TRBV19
TGTGCCAGTAGAGACACTTATAGCAATCAGCCCCAGCATTTT
CASRDTYSNQPQHF
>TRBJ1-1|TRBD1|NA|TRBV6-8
TGTGCCAGCAGTTACGACCCGAGACAGGGCGGGAAAACTGAAGCTTTCTTT
CASSYDPRQGGKTEAFF
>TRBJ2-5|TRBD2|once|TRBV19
TGTGCCACCTCTAGCGGGGGAGCTATCCAAGAGACTCAGTACTTC
CATSSGGAIQETQYF
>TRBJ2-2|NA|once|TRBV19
TGTGCCAGTAGTATAGAAGGGAACACCGGGGAGCTGTTTTTT
CASSIEGNTGELFF
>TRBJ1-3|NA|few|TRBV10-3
TGTGCCATCAGTGAGTCGAGGGTAGGAAGCTCTGGAAACACCATATATTTT
CAISESRVGSSGNTIYF
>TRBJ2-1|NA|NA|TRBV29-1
TGCAGCGTTGGACTCCCCACCCACAATGAGCAGTTCTTC
CSVGLPTHNEQFF
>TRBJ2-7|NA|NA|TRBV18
TGTGCCAACTCACCCAGCTCCTACGAGCAGTACTTC
CANSPSSYEQYF
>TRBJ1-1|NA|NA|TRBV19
TGTGCCAGTAGTATACAGGGGCTATACACTGAAGCTTTCTTT
CASSIQGLYTEAFF
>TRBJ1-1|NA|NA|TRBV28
TGTGCCAGCAGTTCTCACGGTCTTATAGGTGGAGCTTTCTTT
CASSSHGLIGGAFF
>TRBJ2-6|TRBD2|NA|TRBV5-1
TGCGCCAGCAGCTCTAGCGGGCCTGGGGCCAACGTCCTGACTTTC
CASSSSGPGANVLTF
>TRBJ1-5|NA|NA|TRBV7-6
TGTGCCAGCAGCTTAGGATCAGGCAATCAGCCCCAGCATTTT
CASSLGSGNQPQHF
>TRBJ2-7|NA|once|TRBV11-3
TGTGCCAGCAGCTTAGGAGGGGGTTCAGCAGGCTACGAGCAGTACTTC
CASSLGGGSAGYEQYF
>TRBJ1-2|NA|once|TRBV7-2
TGTGCCAGCAGTTTGACGGGAGCGCATGGCTACACCTTC
CASSLTGAHGYTF
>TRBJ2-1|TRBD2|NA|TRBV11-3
TGTGCCAGCAGCTTAATCGGGGGTTTAGCGGGGACCTACAATGAGCAGTTCTTC
CASSLIGGLAGTYNEQFF
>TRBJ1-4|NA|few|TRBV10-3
TGTGCCATCAGTGAGGGGGGATCGGTTGAAAAACTGTTTTTT
CAISEGGSVEKLFF
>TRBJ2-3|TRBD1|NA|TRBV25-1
TGTGCCAGCAGTGAGACAGGGACAATTAGCACAGATACGCAGTATTTT
CASSETGTISTDTQYF
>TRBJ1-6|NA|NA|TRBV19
TGTGCCAGTATGCAGGGGAATTCCTATAATTCACCCCTCCACTTT
CASMQGNSYNSPLHF
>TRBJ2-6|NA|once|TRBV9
TGTGCCAGCAGTCAAGGGACGGGACGGGCCAACGTCCTGACTTTC
CASSQGTGRANVLTF
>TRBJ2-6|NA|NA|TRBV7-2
TGTGCCAGCACCGTCGGGGCGGGCGCCCCTGGGGCCAACGTCCTGACTTTC
CASTVGAGAPGANVLTF
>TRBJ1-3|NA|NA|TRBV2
TGTGCCAGCGGGCGGCAATCTGGAAACACCATATATTTT
CASGRQSGNTIYF
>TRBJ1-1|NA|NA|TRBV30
TGTGCCTGGAGTGAGGGGGGGCACATGAACACTGAAGCTTTCTTT
CAWSEGGHMNTEAFF
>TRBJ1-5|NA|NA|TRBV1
TGCGCCAGCAGCCTTAAAGAGAATCAGCCCCAGCATTTT
CASSLKENQPQHF
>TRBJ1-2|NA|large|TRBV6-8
TGTGCCAGCAGTGAGGGCAGCTCCTATGGCTACACCTTC
CASSEGSSYGYTF
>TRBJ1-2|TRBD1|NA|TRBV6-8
TGTGCCATCAGGGGGACAGGGGGTTTCTATGGCTACACCTTC
CAIRGTGGFYGYTF
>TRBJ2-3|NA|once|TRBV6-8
TGTGCCATAGGAAACGGGGGCACAGATACGCAGTATTTT
CAIGNGGTDTQYF
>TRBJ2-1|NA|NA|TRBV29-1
TGCAGCGTTGGATTGGGGAACAGGGCGAGTGGTGAGCAGTTCTTC
CSVGLGNRASGEQFF
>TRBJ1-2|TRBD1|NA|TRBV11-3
TGTGCCAGCAGCCAAGTGAGCCAGGGGGGAAATGGCTACACCTTC
CASSQVSQGGNGYTF
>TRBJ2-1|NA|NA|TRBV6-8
TGTGCCAGCAGCCAGAGGGGCCGTGGTAGCTTCAATGAGCAGTTCTTC
CASSQRGRGSFNEQFF
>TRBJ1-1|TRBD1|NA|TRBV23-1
TGCGCCAGCAGTCAACTAGGGGGCAGAACTGAAGCTTTCTTT
CASSQLGGRTEAFF
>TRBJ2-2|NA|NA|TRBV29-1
TGCAGCGTTGCCCTCAGGGTTACCGGGGAGCTGTTTTTT
CSVALRVTGELFF
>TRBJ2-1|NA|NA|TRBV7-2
TGTGCCAGCAGCCGGCGCCGGGACACTGAGCAGTTCTTC
CASSRRRDTEQFF
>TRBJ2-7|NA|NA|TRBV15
TGTGCCACCAGCAGTCGTTTGGGCAGCTACGAGCAGTACTTC
CATSSRLGSYEQYF
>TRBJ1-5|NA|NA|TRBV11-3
TGTGCCAGCAGCTTGGCCCCGAGTTATCAGCCCCAGCATTTT
CASSLAPSYQPQHF
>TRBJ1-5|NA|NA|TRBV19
TGTGCCAGTAGTCCTCAATTAAATCAGCCCCAGCATTTT
CASSPQLNQPQHF
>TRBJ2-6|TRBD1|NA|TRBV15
TGTGCCACCAGCTACCAGGGGGCATTTTTTGGGGCCAACGTCCTGACTTTC
CATSYQGAFFGANVLTF
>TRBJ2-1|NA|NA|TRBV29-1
TGCAGCGTCCTTGGGACTTACAATGAGCAGTTCTTC
CSVLGTYNEQFF
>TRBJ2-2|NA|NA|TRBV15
TGTGCCACCAGCAGAGTAAGGCAGGGCCCAGGGGAGCTGTTTTTT
CATSRVRQGPGELFF
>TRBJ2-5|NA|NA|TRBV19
TGTGCCAGTAGTATTAACCCGGGTTCTCAAGAGACCCAGTACTTC
CASSINPGSQETQYF
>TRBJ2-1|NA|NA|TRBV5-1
TGCGCCAGCAAACCGGGACTGGGGGACAATGAGCAGTTCTTC
CASKPGLGDNEQFF
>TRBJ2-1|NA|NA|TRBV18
TGTGCCAGCTCACCTCCTAATGGCGGAGGGCCCTACAATGAGCAGTTCTTC
CASSPPNGGGPYNEQFF
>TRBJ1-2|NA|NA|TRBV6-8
TGTGCCAGCAGGACTCGGGGGGTATTCTATGGCTACACCTTC
CASRTRGVFYGYTF
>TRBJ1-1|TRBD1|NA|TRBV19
TGTGCCAACCTGGGACAGGGGGAGCCCCCGGAAGCTTTCTTT
CANLGQGEPPEAFF
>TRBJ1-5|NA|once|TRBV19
TGTGCCACTACAACAGACGGGGGCAATCAGCCCCAGCATTTT
CATTTDGGNQPQHF
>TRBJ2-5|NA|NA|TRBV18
TGTGCCAGCTCACCAATAACAGGGCAAGAGACCCAGTACTTC
CASSPITGQETQYF
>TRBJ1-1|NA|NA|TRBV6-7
TGTGCCAGCAGTTTTAACAGGGTTACTGAAGCTTTCTTT
CASSFNRVTEAFF
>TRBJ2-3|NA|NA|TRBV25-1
TGTGCCAGCGGAACGCCCTCGGCGGATACGCAGTATTTT
CASGTPSADTQYF
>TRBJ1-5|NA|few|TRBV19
TGTGCCAGTAGTATAGTGGCCCCCGGGATCCAGCCCCAGCATTTT
CASSIVAPGIQPQHF
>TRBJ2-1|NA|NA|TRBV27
TGTGCCAGCAGTTTACCCCGGGACTCGAACTACAATGAGCAGTTCTTC
CASSLPRDSNYNEQFF
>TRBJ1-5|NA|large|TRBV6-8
TGTGCCAGCAAAGAGGGTTTTCAGCCCCAGCATTTT
CASKEGFQPQHF